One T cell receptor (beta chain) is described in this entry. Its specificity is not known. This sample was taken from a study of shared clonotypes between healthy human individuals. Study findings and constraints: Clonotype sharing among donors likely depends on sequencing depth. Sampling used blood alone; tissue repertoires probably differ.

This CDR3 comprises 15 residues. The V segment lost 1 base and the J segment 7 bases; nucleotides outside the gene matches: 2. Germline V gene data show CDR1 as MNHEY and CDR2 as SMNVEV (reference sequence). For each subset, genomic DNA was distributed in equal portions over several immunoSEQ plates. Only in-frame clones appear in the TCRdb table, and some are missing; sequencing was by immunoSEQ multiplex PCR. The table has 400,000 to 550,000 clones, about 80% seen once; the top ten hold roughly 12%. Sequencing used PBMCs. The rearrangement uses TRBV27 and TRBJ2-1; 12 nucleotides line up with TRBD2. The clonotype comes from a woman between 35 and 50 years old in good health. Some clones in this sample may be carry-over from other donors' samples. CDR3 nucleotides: TGTGCCAGCAGTTTATGGCTAGCGGGAGGGAATGAGCAGTTCTTC. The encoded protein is CASSLWLAGGNEQFF.